The source of this T cell receptor (beta chain) is a study of cytomegalovirus exposure and HLA in healthy donors. Turning to the study itself: Findings of an earlier analysis included roughly 120 million unique TCR beta sequences from 200 million or so T cells.

The study ran its PCR with 60 Vbeta and 13 Jbeta primers. Produced via immunoSEQ multiplex PCR; TCRdb's table is partial and in-frame only. This table holds approximately 120,000 clones, 80% found once. Whole-study findings and limits: Immune exposure information available was restricted to CMV serostatus. Many donors carried some public TCRs, although rarity characterized most TCR sequences.

V gave up 7 bases and J gave up 4 bases, with 13 bases separating them. Looked up from germline, CDR1 is GTSNPN and CDR2 is SVGIG (reference sequence). The CDR3 loop spans 12 amino acids. This clone appeared a single time. The antigen is not known. The material sequenced was PBMCs. The clonotype originates from a man younger than 40 in good health and CMV-seropositive. The chain is built from TRBV30 and TRBJ1-1; weak D call: TRBD1 (5 bases). CDR3 nucleotide sequence: TGTGCCTCTCTTTGGGGGGGCACTGAAGCTTTCTTT. Protein sequence: CASLWGGTEAFF.